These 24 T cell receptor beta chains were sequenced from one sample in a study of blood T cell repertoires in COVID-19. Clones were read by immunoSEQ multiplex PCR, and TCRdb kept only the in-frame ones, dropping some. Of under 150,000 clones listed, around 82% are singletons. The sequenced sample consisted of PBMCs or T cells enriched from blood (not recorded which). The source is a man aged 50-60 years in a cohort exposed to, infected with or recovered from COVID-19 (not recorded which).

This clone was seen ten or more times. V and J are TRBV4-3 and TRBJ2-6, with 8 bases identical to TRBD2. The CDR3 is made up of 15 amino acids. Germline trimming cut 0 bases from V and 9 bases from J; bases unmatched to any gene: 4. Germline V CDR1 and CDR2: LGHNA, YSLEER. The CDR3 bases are TGCGCCAGCAGCCAAGACGGGGGGGCGGTCAACGTCCTGACTTTC. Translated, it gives CASSQDGGAVNVLTF.

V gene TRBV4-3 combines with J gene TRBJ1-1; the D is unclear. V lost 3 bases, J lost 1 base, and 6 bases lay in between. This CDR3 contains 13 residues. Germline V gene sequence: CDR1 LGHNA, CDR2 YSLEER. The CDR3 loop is CASSHIRNTEAFF. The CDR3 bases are TGCGCCAGCAGCCACATCAGGAACACTGAAGCTTTCTTT.

The CDR3 sequence is CAWSGGAGTGGRYEQYF. CDR3 bases: TGTGCCTGGAGTGGAGGAGCCGGGACAGGGGGACGGTACGAGCAGTACTTC. The chain is built from TRBV30 and TRBJ2-7; TRBD1 matches 11 bases. After removal of 1 base from V and 4 bases from J, the junction contained 12 bases not matched to a gene. Germline V gene data show CDR1 as GTSNPN and CDR2 as SVGIG (reference sequence). The CDR3 extends over 17 amino acids.

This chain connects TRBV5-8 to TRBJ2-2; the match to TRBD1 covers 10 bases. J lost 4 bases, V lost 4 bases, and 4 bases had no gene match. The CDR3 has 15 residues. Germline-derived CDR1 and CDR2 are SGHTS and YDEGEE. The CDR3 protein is CASSRGQGITGELFF. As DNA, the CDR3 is TGTGCCAGCAGCCGGGGACAGGGGATCACCGGGGAGCTGTTTTTT.

CDR3: CASSWRGGSPLHF. The DNA for the CDR3 is TGTGCCAGCAGTTGGCGGGGGGGGTCACCCCTCCACTTT. The chain joins TRBV5-6 to TRBJ1-6; weak D call: TRBD1 (5 bases). The CDR3 has 13 residues. Germline CDR1 and CDR2: SGHDT and YYEEEE. V gave up 5 bases and J gave up 10 bases, with 13 bases separating them.

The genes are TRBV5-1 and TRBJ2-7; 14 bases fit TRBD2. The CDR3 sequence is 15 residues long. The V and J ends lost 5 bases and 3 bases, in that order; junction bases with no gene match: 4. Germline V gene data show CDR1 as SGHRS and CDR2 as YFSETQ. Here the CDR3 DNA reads TGCGCCAGCAGGGAGGGACTAGCGGGGGACTACGAGCAGTACTTC. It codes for CASREGLAGDYEQYF.

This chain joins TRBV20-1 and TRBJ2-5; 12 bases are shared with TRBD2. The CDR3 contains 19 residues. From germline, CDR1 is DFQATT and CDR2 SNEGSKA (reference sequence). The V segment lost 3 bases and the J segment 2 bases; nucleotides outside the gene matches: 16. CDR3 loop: CSASRPRYTSGGLQETQYF. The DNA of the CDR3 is TGCAGTGCTAGTCGCCCCCGATATACTAGCGGGGGGCTACAAGAGACCCAGTACTTC.

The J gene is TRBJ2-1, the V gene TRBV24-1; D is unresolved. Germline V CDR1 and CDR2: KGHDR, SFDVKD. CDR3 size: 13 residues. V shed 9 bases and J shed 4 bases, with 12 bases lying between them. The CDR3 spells CATASQAYNEQFF. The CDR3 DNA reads TGTGCCACCGCAAGCCAGGCTTACAATGAGCAGTTCTTC.

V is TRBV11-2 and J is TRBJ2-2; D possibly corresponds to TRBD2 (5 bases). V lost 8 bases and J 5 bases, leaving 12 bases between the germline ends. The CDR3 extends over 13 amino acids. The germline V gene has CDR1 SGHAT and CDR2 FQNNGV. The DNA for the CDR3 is TGTGCCAGCCGGCGAGGGCCGACCGGGGAGCTGTTTTTT. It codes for CASRRGPTGELFF.

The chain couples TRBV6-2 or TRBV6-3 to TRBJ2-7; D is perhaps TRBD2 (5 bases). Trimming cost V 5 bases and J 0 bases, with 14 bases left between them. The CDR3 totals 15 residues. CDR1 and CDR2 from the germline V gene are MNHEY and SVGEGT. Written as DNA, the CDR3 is TGTGCCAGCAGTCCCGGGAACGCTTACTCCTACGAGCAGTACTTC. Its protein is CASSPGNAYSYEQYF.

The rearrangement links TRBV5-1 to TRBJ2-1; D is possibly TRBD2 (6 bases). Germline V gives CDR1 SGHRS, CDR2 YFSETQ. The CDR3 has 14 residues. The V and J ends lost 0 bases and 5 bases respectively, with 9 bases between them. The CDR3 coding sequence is TGCGCCAGCAGCTTGGGCGGGATCGACAATGAGCAGTTCTTC. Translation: CASSLGGIDNEQFF.

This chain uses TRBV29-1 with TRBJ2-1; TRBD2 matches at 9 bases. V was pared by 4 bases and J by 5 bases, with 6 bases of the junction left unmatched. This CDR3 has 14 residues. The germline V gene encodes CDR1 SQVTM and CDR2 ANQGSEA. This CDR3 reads CSVGTTSGHNEQFF. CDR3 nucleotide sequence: TGCAGCGTTGGAACGACTAGCGGTCACAATGAGCAGTTCTTC.

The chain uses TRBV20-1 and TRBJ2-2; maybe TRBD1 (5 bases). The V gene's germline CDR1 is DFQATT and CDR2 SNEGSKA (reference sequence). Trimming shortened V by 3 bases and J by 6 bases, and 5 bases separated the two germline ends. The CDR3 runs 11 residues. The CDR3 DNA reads TGCAGTGCTAGGGGGCCCGGGGAGCTGTTTTTT. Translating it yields CSARGPGELFF.

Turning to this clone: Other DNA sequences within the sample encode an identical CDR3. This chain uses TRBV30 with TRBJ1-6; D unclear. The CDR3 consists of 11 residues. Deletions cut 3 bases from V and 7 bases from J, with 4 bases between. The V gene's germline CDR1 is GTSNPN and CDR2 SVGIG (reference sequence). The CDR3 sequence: CAWSLNSPLHF. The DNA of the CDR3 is TGTGCCTGGAGCCTAAATTCACCCCTCCACTTT. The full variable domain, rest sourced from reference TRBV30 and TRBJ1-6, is SQTIHQWPATLVQPVGSPLSLECTVEGTSNPNLYWYRQAAGRGLQLLFYSVGIGQISSEVPQNLSASRPQDRQFILSSKKLLLSDSGFYLCAWSLNSPLHFGNGTRLTVT.

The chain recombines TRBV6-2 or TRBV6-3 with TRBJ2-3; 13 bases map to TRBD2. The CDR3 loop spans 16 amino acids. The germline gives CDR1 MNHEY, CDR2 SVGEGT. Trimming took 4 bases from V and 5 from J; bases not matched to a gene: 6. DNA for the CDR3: TGTGCCAGCAGTTCCCGGACTAGCGGGGGAATAGATACGCAGTATTTT. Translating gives CASSSRTSGGIDTQYF.

The CDR3 sequence is CAWKSGLRITGELFF. The CDR3 nucleotides are TGTGCCTGGAAGTCGGGACTCCGGATCACCGGGGAGCTGTTTTTT. The rearrangement joins TRBV30 to TRBJ2-2, with D maybe TRBD2 (6 bases). CDR3 length: 15 residues. The V end was cut by 4 bases, the J end by 4 bases, with 16 bases between. CDR1 is GTSNPN and CDR2 is SVGIG in the germline V gene (reference sequence).

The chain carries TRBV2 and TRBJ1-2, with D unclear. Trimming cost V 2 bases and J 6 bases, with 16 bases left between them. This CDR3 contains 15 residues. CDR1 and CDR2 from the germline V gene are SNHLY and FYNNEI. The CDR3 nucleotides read TGTGCCAGCAGTGAATTGAGGGCCGGATGGGATGGCTACACCTTC. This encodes CASSELRAGWDGYTF.

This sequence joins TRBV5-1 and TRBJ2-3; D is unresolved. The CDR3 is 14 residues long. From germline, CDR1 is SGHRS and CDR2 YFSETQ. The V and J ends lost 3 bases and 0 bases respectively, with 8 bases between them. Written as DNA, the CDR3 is TGCGCCAGCAGCTCCCAGCGAAGCACAGATACGCAGTATTTT. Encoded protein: CASSSQRSTDTQYF.

CDR3: CASSLRTGELFF. In DNA form, the CDR3 reads TGTGCCAGTAGCCTTCGTACCGGGGAGCTGTTTTTT. The chain recombines TRBV19 with TRBJ2-2, with no clear D. Trimming took 6 bases from V and 5 from J, leaving 7 bases between them. The CDR3 has 12 residues. Germline CDR1 reads LNHDA; CDR2 reads SQIVND (reference sequence).

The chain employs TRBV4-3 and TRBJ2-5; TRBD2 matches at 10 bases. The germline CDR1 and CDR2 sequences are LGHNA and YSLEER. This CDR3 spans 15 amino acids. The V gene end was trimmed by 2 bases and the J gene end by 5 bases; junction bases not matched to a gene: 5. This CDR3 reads CASSQSSGGGETQYF. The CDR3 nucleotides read TGCGCCAGCAGCCAATCTAGCGGGGGAGGGGAGACCCAGTACTTC.

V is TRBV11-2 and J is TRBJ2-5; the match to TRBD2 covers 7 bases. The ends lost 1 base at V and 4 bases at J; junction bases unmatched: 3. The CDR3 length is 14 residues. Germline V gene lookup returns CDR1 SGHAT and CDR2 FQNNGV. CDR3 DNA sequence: TGTGCCAGCAGCTTAGGGGCTAGCGGAGAGACCCAGTACTTC. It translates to CASSLGASGETQYF.

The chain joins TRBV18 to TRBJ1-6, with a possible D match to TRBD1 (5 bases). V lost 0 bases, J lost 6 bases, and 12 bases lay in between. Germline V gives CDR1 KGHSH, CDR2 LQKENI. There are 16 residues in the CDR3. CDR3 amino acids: CASSPPSRGPNSPLHF. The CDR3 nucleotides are TGTGCCAGCTCACCACCATCTAGGGGCCCTAATTCACCCCTCCACTTT.

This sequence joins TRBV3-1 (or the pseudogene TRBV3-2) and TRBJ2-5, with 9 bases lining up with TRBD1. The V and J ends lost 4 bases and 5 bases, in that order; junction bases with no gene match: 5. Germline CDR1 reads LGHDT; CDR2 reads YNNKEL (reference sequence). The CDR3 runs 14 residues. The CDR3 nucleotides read TGTGCCAGCAGCCTTGGGACAGGGAGGGAGACCCAGTACTTC. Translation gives CASSLGTGRETQYF.

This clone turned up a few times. The CDR3 is CASSGQNYGYTF. CDR3 DNA: TGTGCCAGCAGCGGACAGAACTATGGCTACACCTTC. This chain links TRBV5-6 with TRBJ1-2; a weak D match, TRBD1 (6 bases). V was pared by 4 bases and J by 2 bases, with 6 bases between. Germline V lookup: CDR1 SGHDT, CDR2 YYEEEE. This CDR3 is built from 12 residues.